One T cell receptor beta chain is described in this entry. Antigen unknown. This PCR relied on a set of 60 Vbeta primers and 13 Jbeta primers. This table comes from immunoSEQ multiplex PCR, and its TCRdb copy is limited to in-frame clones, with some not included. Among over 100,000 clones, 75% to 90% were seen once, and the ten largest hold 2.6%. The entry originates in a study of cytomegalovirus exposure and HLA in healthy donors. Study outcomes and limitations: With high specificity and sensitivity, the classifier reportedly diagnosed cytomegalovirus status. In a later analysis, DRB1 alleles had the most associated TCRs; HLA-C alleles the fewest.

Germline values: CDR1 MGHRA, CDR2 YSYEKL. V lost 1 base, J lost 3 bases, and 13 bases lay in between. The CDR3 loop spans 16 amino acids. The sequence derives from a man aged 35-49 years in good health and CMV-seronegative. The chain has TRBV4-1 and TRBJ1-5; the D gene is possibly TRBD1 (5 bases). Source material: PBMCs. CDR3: CASSQVLAGNNQPQHF. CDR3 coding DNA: TGCGCCAGCAGCCAAGTATTGGCAGGGAACAATCAGCCCCAGCATTTT.